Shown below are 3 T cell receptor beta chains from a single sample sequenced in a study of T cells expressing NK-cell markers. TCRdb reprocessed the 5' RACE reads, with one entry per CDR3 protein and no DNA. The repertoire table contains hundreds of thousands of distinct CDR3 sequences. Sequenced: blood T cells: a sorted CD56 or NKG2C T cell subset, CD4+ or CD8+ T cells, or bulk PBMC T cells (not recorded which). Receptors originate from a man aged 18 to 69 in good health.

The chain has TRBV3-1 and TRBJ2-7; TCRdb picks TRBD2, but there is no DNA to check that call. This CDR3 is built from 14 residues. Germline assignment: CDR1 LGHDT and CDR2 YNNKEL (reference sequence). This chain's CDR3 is CASSQDIGRGEQYF.

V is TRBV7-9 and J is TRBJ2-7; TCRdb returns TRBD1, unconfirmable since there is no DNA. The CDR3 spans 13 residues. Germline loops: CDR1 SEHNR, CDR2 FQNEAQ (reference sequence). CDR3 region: CASSPRWGNEQYF.

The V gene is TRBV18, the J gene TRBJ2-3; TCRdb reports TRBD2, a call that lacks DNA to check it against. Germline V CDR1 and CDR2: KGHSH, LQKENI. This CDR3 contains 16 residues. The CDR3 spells CASSLWGSGITDTQYF. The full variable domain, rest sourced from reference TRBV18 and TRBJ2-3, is NAGVMQNPRHLVRRRGQEARLRCSPMKGHSHVYWYRQLPEEGLKFMVYLQKENIIDESGMPKERFSAEFPKEGPSILRIQQVVRGDSAAYFCASSLWGSGITDTQYFGPGTRLTVL.